What follows are 5 T cell receptor beta chains derived from one specimen sequenced in a study of T cell responses to AZD1222 COVID-19 vaccine. TCRdb's copy holds only in-frame clones and misses some; the assay was immunoSEQ multiplex PCR. This sample has approximately 110,000 clones, with roughly 88% found just once. This sample comprised peripheral blood, obtained on day 0 of AZD1222 vaccination. The receptors stem from an adult in good health.

This clone has only one observation. An end of the junction does not agree with germline; a read error may underlie this. This chain joins TRBV5-1 and TRBJ2-4; 8 bases align to TRBD1. Germline loops: CDR1 SGHRS, CDR2 YFSETQ. The CDR3 spans 13 residues. This chain's CDR3 is CASSQGQGAVRVF. The CDR3, as DNA: TGCGCCAGCAGCCAGGGGCAGGGGGCAGTGAGGGTTTTC.

The CDR3 nucleotides are TGTGCCAGCAGCGTAGGAGGGGGCTGGACCGGGGAGCTGTTTTTT. It specifies CASSVGGGWTGELFF. This chain joins TRBV9 and TRBJ2-2; 7 bases map to TRBD1. The CDR3 is 15 amino acids. Trimming removed 0 bases from V and 5 bases from J; junction bases left unmatched: 4. Germline CDR1 and CDR2: SGDLS and YYNGEE.

The V and J genes are TRBV18 and TRBJ2-3, with D possibly TRBD1 on 5 matching bases. The V end lost 6 bases, the J end lost 2 bases, and 12 bases lay between the germline ends. Germline assignment: CDR1 KGHSH and CDR2 LQKENI. This CDR3 contains 14 residues. CDR3 region: CASSPRQSTDTQYF. Written as DNA, the CDR3 is TGTGCCAGCTCGCCGAGACAGTCCACAGATACGCAGTATTTT. Full variable domain (outside the CDR3, taken from reference TRBV18 and TRBJ2-3): NAGVMQNPRHLVRRRGQEARLRCSPMKGHSHVYWYRQLPEEGLKFMVYLQKENIIDESGMPKERFSAEFPKEGPSILRIQQVVRGDSAAYFCASSPRQSTDTQYFGPGTRLTVL.

The J gene is TRBJ2-1, the V gene TRBV14; TRBD2 might be the D (5 bases). Trimming shortened V by 4 bases and J by 6 bases, and 7 bases separated the two germline ends. The CDR3 consists of 12 residues. The germline V gene encodes CDR1 SGHDN and CDR2 FVKESK. CDR3 region: CASSRGLNEQFF. As DNA, the CDR3 is TGTGCCAGCAGCCGTGGACTCAATGAGCAGTTCTTC.

The V and J genes are TRBV5-1 and TRBJ2-1; 9 bases fit TRBD2. V was clipped by 0 bases and J by 6 bases; unmatched bases: 7. The germline CDR1 and CDR2 sequences are SGHRS and YFSETQ. The CDR3 runs to 16 residues. In nucleotides, the CDR3 is TGCGCCAGCAGCTTGGGGGGGCGGGGGGGCCCCAATGAGCAGTTCTTC. This codes for CASSLGGRGGPNEQFF.